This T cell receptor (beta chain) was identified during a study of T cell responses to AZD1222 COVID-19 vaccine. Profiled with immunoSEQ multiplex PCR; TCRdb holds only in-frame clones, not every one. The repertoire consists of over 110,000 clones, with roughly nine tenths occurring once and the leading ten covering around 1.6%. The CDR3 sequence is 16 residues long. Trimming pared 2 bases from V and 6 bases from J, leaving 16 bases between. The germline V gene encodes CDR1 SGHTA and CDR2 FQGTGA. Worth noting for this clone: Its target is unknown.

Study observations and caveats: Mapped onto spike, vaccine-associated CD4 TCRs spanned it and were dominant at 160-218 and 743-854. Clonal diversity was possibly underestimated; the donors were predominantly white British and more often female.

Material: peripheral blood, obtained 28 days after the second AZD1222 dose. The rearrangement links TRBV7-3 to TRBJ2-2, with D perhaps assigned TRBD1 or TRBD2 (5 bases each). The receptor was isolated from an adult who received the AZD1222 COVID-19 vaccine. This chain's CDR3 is CASSLLGQGVPGELFF. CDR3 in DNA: TGTGCCAGCAGCTTATTAGGGCAGGGAGTCCCCGGGGAGCTGTTTTTT.